This TCR beta chain was found in a study of cytomegalovirus exposure and HLA in healthy donors. This PCR relied on a set of 60 Vbeta primers and 13 Jbeta primers. The table came from immunoSEQ multiplex PCR; TCRdb's copy has only in-frame clones and leaves some out. The sample gives 43,000 or so clones, 50% to 75% of which show up once; more than 8.5% is in the top ten. Whole-study findings and limits: Reports described diagnosis of cytomegalovirus status by the classifier as highly specific and sensitive.

This clone was recorded a few times. Its antigen is not known. The length of the CDR3 is 15 residues. V was shortened by 6 bases and J by 0 bases, with 12 bases between the two germline ends. CDR1 and CDR2 from the germline V gene are SNHLY and FYNNEI. This receptor was identified in a human donor in good health. Sequencing was carried out using PBMCs. The chain couples TRBV2 to TRBJ1-3; D is unclear. The CDR3 nucleotides are TGTGCCAGCAGACGCGGCGCTGGCTCTGGAAACACCATATATTTT. This translates into CASRRGAGSGNTIYF.